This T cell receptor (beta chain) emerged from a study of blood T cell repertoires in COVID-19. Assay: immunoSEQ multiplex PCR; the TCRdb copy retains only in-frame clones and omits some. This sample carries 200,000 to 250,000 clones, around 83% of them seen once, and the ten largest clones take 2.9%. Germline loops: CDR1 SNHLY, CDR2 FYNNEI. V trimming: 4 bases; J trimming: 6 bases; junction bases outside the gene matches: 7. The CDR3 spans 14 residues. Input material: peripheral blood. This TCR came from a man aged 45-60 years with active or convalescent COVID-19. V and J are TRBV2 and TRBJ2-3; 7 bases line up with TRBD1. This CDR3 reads CASSVRGRRDTQYF. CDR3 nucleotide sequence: TGTGCCAGCAGTGTCAGGGGGAGACGCGATACGCAGTATTTT.